This T cell receptor beta chain was sequenced during a study of CD8+ T cells in alopecia areata. Overall study: Treated patients took oral tofacitinib at 5 to 10 mg twice daily.

cDNA reverse transcribed from extracted RNA served as the sequencing template. Measured with immunoSEQ multiplex PCR; TCRdb has only the in-frame clones, and not every one. The repertoire holds about 180,000 clones, roughly half seen once, with 10% in the top ten. Overall study findings and caveats: Among the top 100, expanded CD8+ clones, as well as scalp clonality, were significantly decreased by tofacitinib. Many expanded lesional clones persisted during tofacitinib (in both scalp and blood).

Indicated treatment: oral pan-JAK inhibitor, 5-10 mg twice daily. Germline V gives CDR1 LGHNA, CDR2 YNFKEQ. The CDR3 sequence is 16 residues long. Germline trimming cut 4 bases from V and 5 bases from J; bases unmatched to any gene: 9. Concerning this clone: Its antigen is as yet unknown.

The sequencing here drew on CD8+ T cells sorted from blood, taken at week 52, from a patient treated with tofacitinib. This sequence originates from a human donor with alopecia areata. The genes are TRBV4-2 and TRBJ2-1, with 9 positions matching TRBD1. The CDR3 DNA reads as TGTGCCAGCAGCCTTTCGGACGGACAGGGGCACAATGAGCAGTTCTTC. It specifies CASSLSDGQGHNEQFF.